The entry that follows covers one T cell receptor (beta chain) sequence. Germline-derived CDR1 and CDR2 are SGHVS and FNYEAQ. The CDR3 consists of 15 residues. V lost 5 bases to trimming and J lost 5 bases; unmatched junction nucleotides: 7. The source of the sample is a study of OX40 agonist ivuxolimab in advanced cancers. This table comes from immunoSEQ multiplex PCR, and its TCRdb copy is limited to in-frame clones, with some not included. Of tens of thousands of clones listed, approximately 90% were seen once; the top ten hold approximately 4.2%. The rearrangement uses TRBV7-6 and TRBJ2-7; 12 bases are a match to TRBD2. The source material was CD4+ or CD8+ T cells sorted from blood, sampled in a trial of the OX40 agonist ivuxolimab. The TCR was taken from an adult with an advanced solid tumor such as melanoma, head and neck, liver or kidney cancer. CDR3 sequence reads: CASSRTSGTAHEQYF. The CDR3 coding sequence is TGTGCCAGCAGCCGGACTAGCGGGACGGCCCACGAGCAGTACTTC.